This TCR beta chain originates from a study of T-cell reconstitution after alpha-beta-depleted transplantation in children (TCRdb year 2016). Notes on the research overall: The study quantitatively tracked T-cell immune reconstitution after TCRalphabeta/CD19-depleted allogeneic hematopoietic cell transplantation in children using TCR repertoire profiling. General study outcomes and caveats: The frequencies of hyperexpanded clones fell over the following months, and after one year, T-cell counts and TCRbeta diversity were mostly attributed to newly produced T cells. The high TCRbeta diversity at day 60 in some patients was ascribed to recipient T cells and intrathymic progenitors that had survived conditioning. About two months after transplant, the apparently early recovery of alphabetaT-cell counts reportedly depended on just several hundred clones that had expanded rapidly and came from non-depleted graft cells.

Libraries were built with PCR. TCRdb names Illumina HiSeq 2500 as the instrument used. To normalize quantification of the TCRbeta repertoire, the TCR libraries were built with molecular barcoding that relied on unique molecular identifiers. TCRdb handled the public reads itself, with Q25 trimming in fastp and clone calling in MiXCR, and kept productive beta chains. Under each unique CDR3 protein, matching rows form one entry showing the most common genes and DNA. The sample table holds about 78,000 distinct CDR3 sequences, of which approximately 14% were seen once. In total, the top ten clones hold less than 35% of the sample. Comment on this clonotype: Which antigen it targets is not known. At one end, the junction sequence differs from germline, possibly due to a read error.

Sample treatment or condition, as interpreted from the label and publication: allogeneic hematopoietic cell transplantation with graft depleted of TCRalphabeta T cells and CD19 B cells. TCRalphabeta/CD19-depleted allogeneic hematopoietic cell grafts were given to the transplant recipients, all of whom were children. The specimen comprised PBMCs, mostly from graft donor cells, sampled 180 days after TCRalphabeta/CD19-depleted stem cell transplant. The source of this sequence is a male patient under 10 years old who had a stem cell transplant for acute lymphoblastic leukemia, so the T cells may come from the graft donor.

The CDR3 is CASRLSYPGTSGLFHFSYEQYF. DNA sequence: TGTGCCAGCAGATTATCCTACCCCGGGACTAGCGGACTTTTTCATTTCTCCTACGAGCAGTACTTC. This chain is built from TRBV28 and TRBJ2-7; TRBD2 aligns with 11 central bases. The CDR3, from cysteine to phenylalanine, totals 22 residues. Only the CDR3 DNA is retained, 66 bases long and in frame from the first base. The germline V gene yields MDHEN for CDR1 and SYDVKM for CDR2. The full variable domain, with segments outside the CDR3 supplied by the reference TRBV28 and TRBJ2-7 proteins, appears as DVKVTQSSRYLVKRTGEKVFLECVQDMDHENMFWYRQDPGLGLRLIYFSYDVKMKEKGDIPEGYSVSREKKERFSLILESASTNQTSMYLCASRLSYPGTSGLFHFSYEQYFGPGTRLTVT.